Sequencing of this T cell receptor (beta chain) was carried out in a study of cytomegalovirus exposure and HLA in healthy donors. Whole-study findings and limits: A later analysis linked about 17,000 TCR beta sequences to HLA alleles at 0.05 false discovery rate. In a later analysis, TCR beta V- and J-gene trimming showed a link to a missense DCLRE1C variant. Associated with cytomegalovirus, according to the listing, were fewer than 200 TCR beta chains.

Of note for this clone: Its antigen remains unidentified.

The PCR had 60 Vbeta and 13 Jbeta primers. Sequencing used immunoSEQ multiplex PCR; TCRdb keeps in-frame clones, though not all of them. Of 97,000 or so clones listed, approximately 82% were seen once; the top ten hold just over 2.5%. From germline, CDR1 is LNHDA and CDR2 SQIVND (reference sequence). The CDR3 runs to 13 residues. V dropped 1 base and J dropped 7 bases, with 5 bases sitting between them. The chain couples TRBV19 to TRBJ1-6; D unclear. The receptor comes from a man in his forties in good health and CMV-seronegative. The sequenced sample consisted of PBMCs. In DNA form, the CDR3 reads TGTGCCAGTAGTATAGGAGGAAATTCACCCCTCCACTTT. Encoded protein: CASSIGGNSPLHF.